One sample yielded the 27 T cell receptor beta chains listed below, sequenced in a study of blood T cell repertoires in COVID-19 (TCRdb year 2020). The library came from the immunoSEQ multiplex PCR assay. As stored in TCRdb, this immuneACCESS dataset retains in-frame rearrangements with V and J assigned. A fraction of the clones does not appear; measured against another copy, unresolved V genes explain less than half of the discrepancy, and the remainder lacks a known reason. The sample data list some 250,000 clones, and over 65% of these were observed just once. Together, the top ten hold 2.5% to 4% of the sample. Sequenced sample: peripheral blood. All receptors come from a woman of 80 years or more with acute or convalescent COVID-19.

CDR3 in amino acids: CASSTTGMGNTIYF. The CDR3 DNA reads as TGTGCCAGTAGTACCACAGGGATGGGAAACACCATATATTTT. The chain employs TRBV19 and TRBJ1-3; TRBD1 might be the D (6 bases). Germline values: CDR1 LNHDA, CDR2 SQIVND (reference sequence). The V gene lost 4 bases and the J gene lost 4 bases, with 11 bases spanning the gap. This CDR3 has 14 residues.

Concerning this clone: A junction boundary mismatches the germline segment, possibly from a read error. The V and J genes are TRBV5-4 and TRBJ2-5; 11 bases map to TRBD2. The germline gives CDR1 SGHNT, CDR2 YYREEE (reference sequence). This CDR3 is built from 15 residues. Here the CDR3 DNA reads TGTGCCAGCAGCGTTCGACTAGCGGGGCAAGAGGCCCAGTACTTC. It encodes CASSVRLAGQEAQYF. Supplemented by reference TRBV5-4 and TRBJ2-5, the full variable domain reads ETGVTQSPTHLIKTRGQQVTLRCSSQSGHNTVSWYQQALGQGPQFIFQYYREEENGRGNFPPRFSGLQFPNYSSELNVNALELDDSALYLCASSVRLAGQEAQYFGPGTRLLVL.

The chain combines TRBV9 with TRBJ1-1; TRBD1 might be the D (6 bases). V was shortened by 0 bases and J by 3 bases, with 18 bases between the two germline ends. This CDR3 is built from 17 residues. Germline lookup yields CDR1 SGDLS and CDR2 YYNGEE. The chain's CDR3 is CASSVVGTGLGHTEAFF. Written as DNA, the CDR3 is TGTGCCAGCAGCGTAGTGGGAACAGGGTTGGGGCACACTGAAGCTTTCTTT.

The chain recombines TRBV18 with TRBJ1-4; tentatively, D is TRBD1 (6 bases). Germline V gene data show CDR1 as KGHSH and CDR2 as LQKENI. The CDR3 runs to 17 residues. The V end lost 6 bases, the J end lost 0 bases, and 17 bases lay between the germline ends. The CDR3 DNA sequence: TGTGCCAGCTCGCTCAATACGGGACATACAACTAATGAAAAACTGTTTTTT. It translates to CASSLNTGHTTNEKLFF.

J is TRBJ2-7 and V is TRBV2; TRBD2 might be the D (5 bases). Germline CDR1 reads SNHLY; CDR2 reads FYNNEI. The CDR3 covers 15 residues. The V end was cut by 6 bases, the J end by 5 bases, with 20 bases between. The CDR3 region is CASRKDWAESNEQYF. The CDR3 nucleotides are TGTGCCAGCAGGAAGGACTGGGCCGAAAGCAACGAGCAGTACTTC.

The chain links TRBV7-2 to TRBJ1-6; D remains ambiguous. Trimming took 3 bases from V and 8 from J, leaving 5 bases between them. CDR3 length equals 12 residues. CDR1 and CDR2 from the germline V gene are SGHTA and FQGNSA. The CDR3 DNA follows: TGTGCCAGCAGCTTCCCATATTCACCCCTCCACTTT. This gives the protein CASSFPYSPLHF.

This sequence joins TRBV14 and TRBJ2-1; TRBD2 matches 15 bases. J gave up 0 bases and V 4 bases, and 4 bases lay outside the gene matches. This CDR3 has 18 amino acids. CDR1 is SGHDN, CDR2 FVKESK, per germline. CDR3 DNA sequence: TGTGCCAGCAGCCCCGGACTAGCGGGAGGGTACTCCTACAATGAGCAGTTCTTC. This gives the protein CASSPGLAGGYSYNEQFF.

This clone was seen a handful of times. The chain recombines TRBV5-5 with TRBJ2-7; possibly TRBD1 for D (6 bases). CDR1 is SGHKS, CDR2 YYEKEE, per germline (reference sequence). This CDR3 has 15 amino acids. Trimming stripped 4 bases from V and 0 bases from J, with 14 bases between. The CDR3 loop reads CASSIQGKASYEQYF. The CDR3 DNA sequence: TGTGCCAGCAGCATCCAGGGGAAGGCCTCCTACGAGCAGTACTTC.

The chain couples TRBV2 to TRBJ1-1; D is unclear. Germline V gives CDR1 SNHLY, CDR2 FYNNEI. The CDR3 spans 14 residues. The germline V and J ends were trimmed by 1 base and 0 bases, with 6 bases remaining between them. CDR3 region: CASSEGRVNTEAFF. The CDR3 DNA is TGTGCCAGCAGTGAAGGGAGGGTGAACACTGAAGCTTTCTTT.

The chain's CDR3 is CASSGILAGGQGEQYF. In DNA form, the CDR3 reads TGTGCCAGCAGTGGAATACTAGCGGGAGGACAGGGCGAGCAGTACTTC. The chain links TRBV6-1 to TRBJ2-7; TRBD2 matches at 12 bases. J gave up 6 bases and V 4 bases, and 10 bases lay outside the gene matches. CDR3 size: 16 residues. Germline V gives CDR1 MNHNS, CDR2 SASEGT.

This clone was detected only once. Other DNA sequences of this sample code for an identical CDR3. V gene TRBV20-1 combines with J gene TRBJ1-5; D gene unclear. Germline loops: CDR1 DFQATT, CDR2 SNEGSKA (reference sequence). This CDR3 comprises 12 residues. The germline V and J ends were trimmed by 3 bases and 2 bases, with 5 bases remaining between them. CDR3 DNA: TGCAGTGCTAGTCGGGGCAATCAGCCCCAGCATTTT. This translates into CSASRGNQPQHF.

The chain is built from TRBV7-9 and TRBJ1-2, with D possibly matching TRBD1 (6 bases). The V end was cut by 5 bases, the J end by 8 bases, with 12 bases between. CDR1 is SEHNR, CDR2 FQNEAQ, per germline (reference sequence). This CDR3 is 12 amino acids long. CDR3 amino acids: CASSPQGDGYTF. The CDR3 nucleotides are TGTGCCAGCAGCCCACAGGGCGACGGCTACACCTTC.

This clone was seen only a few times. In DNA form, the CDR3 reads TGTGCCAGCAGGCCATACAGGAACACTGAAGCTTTCTTT. It encodes CASRPYRNTEAFF. V gene TRBV6-5 combines with J gene TRBJ1-1; D gene unclear. Germline lookup yields CDR1 MNHEY and CDR2 SVGAGI. The V end was cut by 6 bases, the J end by 1 base, with 9 bases between. CDR3 length: 13 amino acids.

A few counts support this clone. This sequence joins TRBV6-5 and TRBJ2-1, with 11 bases aligning to TRBD2. This CDR3 spans 15 amino acids. In germline, CDR1 is MNHEY, CDR2 SVGAGI. The trim removed 0 bases at V and 6 bases at J, leaving 1 base unmatched. The CDR3 loop reads CASSYSSGGANEQFF. The CDR3 DNA reads TGTGCCAGCAGTTACTCTAGCGGGGGGGCCAATGAGCAGTTCTTC.

This clone came up a few times. The chain links TRBV28 to TRBJ2-7; TRBD2 matches at 12 bases. The trim removed 4 bases at V and 3 bases at J, leaving 4 bases unmatched. CDR3 length: 15 amino acids. CDR1 is MDHEN and CDR2 is SYDVKM in the germline V gene. The CDR3 DNA reads TGTGCCAGCAGTTCATGGACTAGCGGGAACTACGAGCAGTACTTC. The encoded protein is CASSSWTSGNYEQYF.

The J gene is TRBJ1-5, the V gene TRBV6-6, with 11 bases fitting TRBD1. The CDR3 is 15 residues long. CDR1 MNHNY and CDR2 SVGAGI come from the germline V gene (reference sequence). V lost 7 bases, J lost 4 bases, and 6 bases stayed unmatched. The chain's CDR3 is CASTYRDRGNQPQHF. In DNA, the CDR3 is TGTGCCAGCACCTACCGGGACAGGGGGAATCAGCCCCAGCATTTT.

This clone was counted between two and nine times. Additional DNA sequences in this sample encode the identical CDR3. The rearrangement uses TRBV3-1 (or the pseudogene TRBV3-2) and TRBJ2-5; 11 nucleotides match TRBD2. V lost 0 bases to trimming and J lost 5 bases; unmatched junction nucleotides: 5. Per germline, CDR1 LGHDT and CDR2 YNNKEL (reference sequence). The CDR3 covers 16 residues. Written as DNA, the CDR3 is TGTGCCAGCAGCCAAGATGGGTCTAGCGGGAGGGAGACCCAGTACTTC. Amino acids: CASSQDGSSGRETQYF.

This clone appeared once. The chain is built from TRBV19 and TRBJ1-4; D may be TRBD1 (6 bases). The germline CDR1 and CDR2 sequences are LNHDA and SQIVND (reference sequence). Trimming shortened V by 7 bases and J by 3 bases, and 12 bases separated the two germline ends. The CDR3 sequence is 14 residues long. CDR3 sequence reads: CASNLDRSNEKLFF. Here the CDR3 DNA reads TGTGCCAGTAACTTAGACAGGTCTAATGAAAAACTGTTTTTT.

The genes are TRBV5-4 and TRBJ1-2; no clear D gene. Germline V gene lookup returns CDR1 SGHNT and CDR2 YYREEE (reference sequence). V was clipped by 2 bases and J by 4 bases, with 9 bases between them. The CDR3 consists of 13 residues. The CDR3 nucleotides are TGTGCCAGCAGCTTCCATTCGGGCTATGGCTACACCTTC. It yields the protein CASSFHSGYGYTF.

This sequence joins TRBV3-1 (or the pseudogene TRBV3-2) and TRBJ2-2, with 12 bases identical to TRBD2. Germline assignment: CDR1 LGHDT and CDR2 YNNKEL (reference sequence). V shed 3 bases and J 6 bases; nucleotides not matched to a gene: 8. The CDR3 sequence is 17 residues long. DNA of the CDR3: TGTGCCAGCAGCCAGATGCTAGCGGGAGGGTCGTCCGGGGAGCTGTTTTTT. As protein: CASSQMLAGGSSGELFF.

The chain employs TRBV6-5 and TRBJ2-1; TRBD2 might be the D (6 bases). The germline gives CDR1 MNHEY, CDR2 SVGAGI. This CDR3 contains 14 residues. The V and J ends lost 6 bases and 7 bases respectively, with 16 bases between them. The CDR3 DNA reads TGTGCCAGCAGCGTTGCGGGGAAAGGGAATGAGCAGTTCTTC. This translates into CASSVAGKGNEQFF.

V usage is TRBV3-1 (or the pseudogene TRBV3-2) and J usage is TRBJ1-2, with TRBD1 matching over 7 bases. Germline V gene sequence: CDR1 LGHDT, CDR2 YNNKEL (reference sequence). With 2 bases clipped from V and 1 base from J, the junction kept 7 bases outside the gene matches. This CDR3 spans 16 amino acids. The DNA of the CDR3 is TGTGCCAGCAGCCAACACCGGGACAGCAATAACTATGGCTACACCTTC. This codes for CASSQHRDSNNYGYTF.

This clone was found a few times. V is TRBV12-5 and J is TRBJ1-5; no clear D gene. The germline V gene encodes CDR1 LGHNT and CDR2 FRNRAP. This CDR3 has 19 amino acids. The V gene lost 1 base and the J gene lost 3 bases, with 22 bases spanning the gap. The CDR3 is CASGLESGSPFRSNQPQHF. CDR3 nucleotide sequence: TGTGCTAGTGGTTTGGAGTCGGGATCACCTTTTAGATCCAATCAGCCCCAGCATTTT.

The chain combines TRBV7-9 with TRBJ1-1; D unresolved. The CDR3 covers 14 residues. In germline, CDR1 is SEHNR, CDR2 FQNEAQ (reference sequence). V lost 1 base and J lost 5, with 11 bases in between. The CDR3 nucleotides read TGTGCCAGCAGCTTAGAAGGGTCGGGGACTGAAGCTTTCTTT. As protein: CASSLEGSGTEAFF.

The chain links TRBV5-1 to TRBJ2-3; TRBD2 matches at 7 bases. Trimming took 6 bases from V and 1 from J; bases not matched to a gene: 5. The CDR3 sequence is 14 residues long. From germline, CDR1 is SGHRS and CDR2 YFSETQ. In nucleotides, the CDR3 is TGCGCCAGCAATCCTGCGGGGGGCACAGATACGCAGTATTTT. It yields the protein CASNPAGGTDTQYF.

The genes are TRBV18 and TRBJ2-1; 8 bases match TRBD2. Germline V gene data show CDR1 as KGHSH and CDR2 as LQKENI. The CDR3 is 17 residues long. V was pared by 0 bases and J by 0 bases, with 4 bases of the junction left unmatched. CDR3 DNA sequence: TGTGCCAGCTCACCACCGGCGGGAGGCCTCTCCTACAATGAGCAGTTCTTC. Protein: CASSPPAGGLSYNEQFF. The whole variable domain, filled in from reference TRBV18 and TRBJ2-1, reads NAGVMQNPRHLVRRRGQEARLRCSPMKGHSHVYWYRQLPEEGLKFMVYLQKENIIDESGMPKERFSAEFPKEGPSILRIQQVVRGDSAAYFCASSPPAGGLSYNEQFFGPGTRLTVL.

This clone was counted at least ten times. The chain employs TRBV5-1 and TRBJ2-3; D might be TRBD1 (5 bases). Between the trimmed V and J ends, which lost 0 bases and 2 bases, there was a span of 10 bases. The CDR3 loop spans 15 amino acids. Germline lookup yields CDR1 SGHRS and CDR2 YFSETQ. This CDR3 is CASSLDRSPTDTQYF. The CDR3 nucleotides are TGCGCCAGCAGCTTGGACAGGTCCCCCACAGATACGCAGTATTTT.